The source of this T cell receptor (beta chain) is a study of shared T cell receptors in the human thymus. The CDR3 extends over 15 amino acids. V gave up 2 bases and J gave up 7 bases; unmatched junction bases: 12. Germline V gene sequence: CDR1 SGHNT, CDR2 YYREEE (reference sequence). This table comes from immunoSEQ multiplex PCR, and its TCRdb copy is limited to in-frame clones, with some not included. The profile shows 500,000 to 850,000 clones, 87% of them singletons. These data also formed part of another study, on human thymus T cells.

The rearrangement joins TRBV5-4 to TRBJ2-7, with 7 bases lining up with TRBD2. What was sequenced was thymocytes. The TCR originated in a boy younger than two with a congenital heart defect. This chain's CDR3 is CASSFSGTKALEQYF. In DNA, the CDR3 is TGTGCCAGCAGCTTCTCCGGGACTAAGGCCTTGGAGCAGTACTTC.